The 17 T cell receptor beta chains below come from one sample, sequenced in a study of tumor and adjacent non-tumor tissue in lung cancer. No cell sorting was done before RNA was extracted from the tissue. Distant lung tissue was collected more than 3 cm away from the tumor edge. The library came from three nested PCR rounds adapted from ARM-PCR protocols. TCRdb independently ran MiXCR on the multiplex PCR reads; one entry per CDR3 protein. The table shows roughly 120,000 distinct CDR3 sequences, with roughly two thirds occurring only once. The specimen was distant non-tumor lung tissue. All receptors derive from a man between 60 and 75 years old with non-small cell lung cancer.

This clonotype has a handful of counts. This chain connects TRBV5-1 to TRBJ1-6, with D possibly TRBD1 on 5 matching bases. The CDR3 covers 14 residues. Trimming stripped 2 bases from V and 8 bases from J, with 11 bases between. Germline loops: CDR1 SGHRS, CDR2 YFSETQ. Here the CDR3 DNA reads TGCGCCAGCAGCTTTCGGGGGGACGATTCACCCCTCCACTTT. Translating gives CASSFRGDDSPLHF. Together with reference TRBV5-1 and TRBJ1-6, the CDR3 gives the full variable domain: KAGVTQTPRYLIKTRGQQVTLSCSPISGHRSVSWYQQTPGQGLQFLFEYFSETQRNKGNFPGRFSGRQFSNSRSEMNVSTLELGDSALYLCASSFRGDDSPLHFGNGTRLTVT.

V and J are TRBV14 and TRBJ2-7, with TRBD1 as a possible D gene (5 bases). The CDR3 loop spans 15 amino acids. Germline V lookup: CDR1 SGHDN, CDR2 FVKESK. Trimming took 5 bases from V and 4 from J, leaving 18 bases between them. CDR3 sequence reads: CASSGTGQGMYEQYF. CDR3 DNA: TGTGCCAGCAGCGGAACTGGACAAGGGATGTACGAGCAGTACTTC.

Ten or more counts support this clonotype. The chain's CDR3 is CSANRREKLFF. CDR3 nucleotide sequence: TGCAGTGCGAACAGGAGGGAAAAACTGTTTTTT. V is TRBV20-1 and J is TRBJ1-4; tentative D call: TRBD1 (5 bases). Trimming took off 6 bases at V and 8 bases at J, with 10 bases between the two ends. The CDR3 covers 11 residues. The V gene's germline CDR1 is DFQATT and CDR2 SNEGSKA (reference sequence).

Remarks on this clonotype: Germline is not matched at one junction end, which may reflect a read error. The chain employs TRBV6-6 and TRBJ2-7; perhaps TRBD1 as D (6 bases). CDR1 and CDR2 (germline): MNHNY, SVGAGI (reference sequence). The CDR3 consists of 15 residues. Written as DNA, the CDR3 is TGTGCTAGCACTCCCGGACAGCTTACAAACTACGAGCGGTACTTC. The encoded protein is CASTPGQLTNYERYF.

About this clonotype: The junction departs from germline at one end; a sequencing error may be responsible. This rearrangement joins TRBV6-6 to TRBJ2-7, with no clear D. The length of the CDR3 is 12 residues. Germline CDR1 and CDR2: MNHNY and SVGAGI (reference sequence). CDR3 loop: CASSYPDAEQYF. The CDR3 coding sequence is TGTGCCAGCAGTTACCCAGACGCGGAGCAATACTTC.

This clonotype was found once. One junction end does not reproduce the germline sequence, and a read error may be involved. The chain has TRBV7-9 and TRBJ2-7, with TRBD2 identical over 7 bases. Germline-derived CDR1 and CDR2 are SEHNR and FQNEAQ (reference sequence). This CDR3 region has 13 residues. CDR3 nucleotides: TGTGGCAGCAGCCAGCGGGGAGCCTACGAGCAGTATTTC. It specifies CGSSQRGAYEQYF.

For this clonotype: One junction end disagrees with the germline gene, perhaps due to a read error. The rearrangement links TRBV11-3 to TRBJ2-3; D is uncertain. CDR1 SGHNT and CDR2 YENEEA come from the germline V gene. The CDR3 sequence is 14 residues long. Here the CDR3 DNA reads TGTTCCAGCAGCTTACTCGTCTACACAGATACGCAGTATTTT. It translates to CSSSLLVYTDTQYF. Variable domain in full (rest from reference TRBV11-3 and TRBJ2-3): EAGVVQSPRYKIIEKKQPVAFWCNPISGHNTLYWYLQNLGQGPELLIRYENEEAVDDSQLPKDRFSAERLKGVDSTLKIQPAELGDSAVYLCSSSLLVYTDTQYFGPGTRLTVL.

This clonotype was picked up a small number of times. The CDR3 reads CATSDPAGPYNEQFF. The DNA for the CDR3 is TGTGCCACCAGTGACCCAGCGGGGCCCTACAATGAGCAGTTCTTC. J is TRBJ2-1 and V is TRBV24-1; the match to TRBD2 covers 7 bases. Germline values: CDR1 KGHDR, CDR2 SFDVKD. The J segment lost 2 bases and the V segment lost 4 bases, leaving 4 bases of the junction unmatched. The CDR3 consists of 15 residues.

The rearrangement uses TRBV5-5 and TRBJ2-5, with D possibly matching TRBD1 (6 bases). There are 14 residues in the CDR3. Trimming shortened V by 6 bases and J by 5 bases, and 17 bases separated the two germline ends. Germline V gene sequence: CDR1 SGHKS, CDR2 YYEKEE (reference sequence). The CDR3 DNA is TGTGCCAGCAATGGGACAATTCTAAGGGAGACCCAGTACTTC. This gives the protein CASNGTILRETQYF.

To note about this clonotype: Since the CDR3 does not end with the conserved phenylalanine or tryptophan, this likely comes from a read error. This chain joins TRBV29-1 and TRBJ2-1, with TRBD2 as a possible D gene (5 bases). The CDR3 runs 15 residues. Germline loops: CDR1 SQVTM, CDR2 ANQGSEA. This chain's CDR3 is CSVEDSHNPYNEQFL. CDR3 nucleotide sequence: TGTAGCGTTGAGGATAGTCACAACCCCTACAATGAGCAGTTCCTC.

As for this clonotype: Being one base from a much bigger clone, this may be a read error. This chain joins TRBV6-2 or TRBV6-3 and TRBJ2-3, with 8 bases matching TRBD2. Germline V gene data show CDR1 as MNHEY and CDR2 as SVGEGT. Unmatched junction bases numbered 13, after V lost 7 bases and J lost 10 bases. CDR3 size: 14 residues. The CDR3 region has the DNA TGTGCCAGCACCCCGAGGGTCGGGGGGGATGCGCAGTATTTT. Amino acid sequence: CASTPRVGGDAQYF.

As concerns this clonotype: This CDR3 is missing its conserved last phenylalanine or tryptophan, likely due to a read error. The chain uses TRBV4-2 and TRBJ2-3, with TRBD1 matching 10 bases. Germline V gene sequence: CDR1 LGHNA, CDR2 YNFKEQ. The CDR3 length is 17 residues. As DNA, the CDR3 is TGTGTCAGCAGCCAAGCCCGGACAGGGGGGTCACAAGATACGCAGTATCTT. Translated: CVSSQARTGGSQDTQYL.

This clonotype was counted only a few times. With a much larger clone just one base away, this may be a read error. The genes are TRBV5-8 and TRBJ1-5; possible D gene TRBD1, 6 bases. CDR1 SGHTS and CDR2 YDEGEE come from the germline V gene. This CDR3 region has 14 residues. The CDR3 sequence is CASSLWDTNQLQHF. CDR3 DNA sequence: TGTGCCAGCAGCTTGTGGGACACTAATCAGCTCCAGCATTTT.

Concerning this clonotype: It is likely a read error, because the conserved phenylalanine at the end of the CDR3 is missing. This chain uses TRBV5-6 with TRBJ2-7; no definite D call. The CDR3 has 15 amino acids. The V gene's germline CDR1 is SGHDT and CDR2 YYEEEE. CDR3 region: CVNSSPAINSYEQYL. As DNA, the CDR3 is TGTGTCAACAGCTCCCCGGCAATTAACTCCTACGAGCAGTACTTG.

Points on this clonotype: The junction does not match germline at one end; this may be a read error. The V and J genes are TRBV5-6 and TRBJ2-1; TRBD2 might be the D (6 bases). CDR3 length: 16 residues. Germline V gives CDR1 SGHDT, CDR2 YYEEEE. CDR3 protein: CANSLAGGSSLSEQFF. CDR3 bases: TGTGCCAACAGCTTGGCTGGAGGGTCCAGTCTCAGTGAGCAGTTCTTC.

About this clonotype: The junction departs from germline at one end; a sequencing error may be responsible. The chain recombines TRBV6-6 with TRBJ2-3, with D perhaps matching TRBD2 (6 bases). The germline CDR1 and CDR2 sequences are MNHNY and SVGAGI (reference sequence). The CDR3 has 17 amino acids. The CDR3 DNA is TGTGTCAGCAGGCCACGCCGGGAGACGGTGAGCACAGATACGCAGTATTTT. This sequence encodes CVSRPRRETVSTDTQYF.

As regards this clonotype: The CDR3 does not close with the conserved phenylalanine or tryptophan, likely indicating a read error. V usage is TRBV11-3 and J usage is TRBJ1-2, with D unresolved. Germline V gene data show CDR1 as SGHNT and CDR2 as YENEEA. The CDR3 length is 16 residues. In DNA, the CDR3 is TGTGCCAGCAGCCTCACCCGGTCCAAAAGTAACTGTGGCTACACCTCC. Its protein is CASSLTRSKSNCGYTS.